This entry describes one T cell receptor (beta chain). Its antigen is as yet unknown. This entry comes from a study of CD8 T cells in Susac syndrome. General study findings and limits: As the study acknowledged, the number of individuals who were part of its TCR sequencing and HLA analysis was relatively small.

This CDR3 is 15 amino acids long. The germline V gene has CDR1 LGHDT and CDR2 YNNKEL (reference sequence). Germline trimming cut 4 bases from V and 5 bases from J; bases unmatched to any gene: 4. After extraction with the RNeasy kit, about 0.45 to 1 ug of the RNA was reverse transcribed using random hexamers. immunoSEQ multiplex PCR amplified TCR beta CDR3 across 54 Vbeta, 13 Jbeta. TCRdb called the immunoSEQ multiplex PCR reads again in MiXCR, with one record for every CDR3 protein. Among roughly 80,000 distinct CDR3 sequences listed, around 94% were seen once. Sequencing of TCR beta, carried out with a high-throughput approach, was applied to CD8+ and CD4+ T cells from the blood. Negative isolation was used for CD8+ and CD4+ T cells and FACS enrichment for TEMRA cells.

The sample was CD8+ T cells from PBMCs. This chain uses TRBV3-1 with TRBJ2-1; 11 nucleotides line up with TRBD2. The TCR comes from a human donor in good health. The chain's CDR3 is CASSLEGLADNEQFF. DNA of the CDR3: TGTGCCAGCAGCCTAGAGGGACTAGCGGACAATGAGCAGTTCTTC.